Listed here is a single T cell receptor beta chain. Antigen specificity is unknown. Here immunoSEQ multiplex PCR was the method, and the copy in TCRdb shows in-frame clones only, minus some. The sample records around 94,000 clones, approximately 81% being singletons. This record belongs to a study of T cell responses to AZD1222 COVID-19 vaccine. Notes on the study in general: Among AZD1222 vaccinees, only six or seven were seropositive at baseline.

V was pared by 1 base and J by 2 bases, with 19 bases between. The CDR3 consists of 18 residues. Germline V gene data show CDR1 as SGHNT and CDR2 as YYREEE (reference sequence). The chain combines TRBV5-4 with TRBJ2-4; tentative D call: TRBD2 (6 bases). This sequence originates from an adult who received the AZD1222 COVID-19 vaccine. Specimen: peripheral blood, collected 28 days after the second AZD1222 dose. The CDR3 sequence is CASSLKRLEGSSKNIQYF. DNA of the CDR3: TGTGCCAGCAGCTTGAAGCGGTTGGAGGGGAGTTCCAAAAACATTCAGTACTTC. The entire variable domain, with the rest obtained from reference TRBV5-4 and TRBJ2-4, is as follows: ETGVTQSPTHLIKTRGQQVTLRCSSQSGHNTVSWYQQALGQGPQFIFQYYREEENGRGNFPPRFSGLQFPNYSSELNVNALELDDSALYLCASSLKRLEGSSKNIQYFGAGTRLSVL.